The entry below describes one TCR beta chain. This sample is part of a study of control samples from healthy donors and cancer patients. The repertoire was sequenced with immunoSEQ multiplex PCR; TCRdb's copy has only in-frame clones and lacks some. The top ten hold about 0.94% of the sample, which has about 160,000 clones, approximately 96% seen once. Germline V gene data show CDR1 as MGHRA and CDR2 as YSYEKL. V gave up 4 bases and J gave up 0 bases, with 4 bases separating them. The CDR3 is 13 amino acids. Sequenced sample: blood. V gene TRBV4-1 combines with J gene TRBJ1-5; D is uncertain. This receptor was obtained from a woman aged 30 to 39 in good health. The CDR3 DNA reads TGCGCCAGCAGCCCAAATAGCAATCAGCCCCAGCATTTT. It yields the protein CASSPNSNQPQHF.